The rows below give T cell receptor beta chains drawn from one sample of a study of blood T cell repertoires in COVID-19. Clones were sequenced by immunoSEQ multiplex PCR, and TCRdb holds only the in-frame ones, with some missing. In the table there are about 90,000 clones, 80% of which are singletons. Sequencing was performed on peripheral blood. The receptors were gathered from a woman in her sixties or seventies with acute or convalescent COVID-19. CDR3s include the opening cysteine and the closing phenylalanine or tryptophan. D genes are given only for firm matches. Clone size is not always given. Where it is, it says once, few, many or a class for expanded clones.

d_call,v_call,clone_size,j_call,cdr3_aa,cdr3_nt
NA,TRBV6-5,NA,TRBJ1-5,CASSNYNQPQHF,TGTGCCAGCAGCAACTATAATCAGCCCCAGCATTTT
NA,TRBV28,NA,TRBJ2-1,CASSFVHGVGSYNEQFF,TGTGCCAGCAGTTTTGTTCACGGGGTAGGCTCCTACAATGAGCAGTTCTTC
TRBD1,TRBV28,few,TRBJ1-5,CASSLHLDRGNQPQHF,TGTGCCAGCAGTTTGCATCTGGACAGGGGCAATCAGCCCCAGCATTTT
NA,TRBV4-2,NA,TRBJ1-1,CASSQVAGNTEAFF,TGTGCCAGCAGCCAAGTAGCCGGGAACACTGAAGCTTTCTTT
NA,TRBV29-1,NA,TRBJ1-2,CSVRGYGYTF,TGCAGCGTCCGGGGCTATGGCTACACCTTC
NA,TRBV27,few,TRBJ2-7,CASSAGAGISYEQYF,TGTGCCAGCAGCGCGGGGGCAGGGATATCCTACGAGCAGTACTTC
NA,TRBV10-3,NA,TRBJ1-4,CAIKPRGNGSLFF,TGTGCCATCAAGCCGCGCGGAAACGGAAGCCTGTTTTTT
NA,TRBV6-2/TRBV6-3,few,TRBJ2-5,CASSYSTRETQYF,TGTGCCAGCAGTTACTCGACTAGAGAGACCCAGTACTTC
TRBD2,TRBV7-8,NA,TRBJ2-1,CASSTRGGGRGDNEQFF,TGTGCCAGCAGCACCAGGGGCGGCGGGAGGGGGGACAATGAGCAGTTCTTC
NA,TRBV6-5,NA,TRBJ2-1,CASTLGAGSYNEQFF,TGTGCCAGCACACTCGGGGCGGGATCCTACAATGAGCAGTTCTTC
NA,TRBV15,NA,TRBJ1-2,CATSREARSNYGYTF,TGTGCCACCAGCAGAGAAGCGAGGTCGAACTATGGCTACACCTTC
NA,TRBV28,NA,TRBJ1-2,CASLGTPRVSEYYGYTF,TGTGCCAGCCTTGGAACGCCACGTGTGAGCGAGTACTATGGCTACACCTTC
NA,TRBV28,few,TRBJ2-5,CASSLRGLRHRGDQETQYF,TGTGCCAGCAGTTTAAGGGGGTTGAGACACCGAGGAGATCAAGAGACCCAGTACTTC
NA,TRBV10-3,NA,TRBJ1-1,CAISPDNTRTEAFF,TGTGCCATCAGTCCGGACAACACGAGAACTGAAGCTTTCTTT
TRBD2,TRBV9,NA,TRBJ2-7,CASSAGTSRAGEQYF,TGTGCCAGCAGCGCCGGGACTAGTAGGGCGGGCGAGCAGTACTTC
TRBD2,TRBV5-1,NA,TRBJ2-1,CASSLGRLAGGNEQFF,TGCGCCAGCAGCTTGGGTAGGCTAGCGGGAGGGAATGAGCAGTTCTTC
TRBD2,TRBV14,NA,TRBJ2-1,CASSQELGLGKNKQFF,TGTGCCAGCAGCCAAGAGTTGGGACTAGGTAAAAATAAGCAGTTCTTC
TRBD2,TRBV5-1,NA,TRBJ2-1,CASSGLAGGGEQFF,TGCGCCAGCAGCGGACTAGCGGGAGGCGGTGAGCAGTTCTTC
NA,TRBV3-1/TRBV3-2,NA,TRBJ2-1,CASSPHPRGEQFF,TGTGCCAGCAGCCCCCACCCTAGAGGGGAGCAGTTCTTC
NA,TRBV2,NA,TRBJ2-6,CASSESRGGANVLTF,TGTGCCAGCAGTGAATCCCGGGGTGGGGCCAACGTCCTGACTTTC
TRBD1,TRBV7-2,NA,TRBJ2-1,CASSLTRPQGTGPNEQFF,TGTGCCAGCAGCTTAACCAGACCACAGGGGACGGGTCCCAATGAGCAGTTCTTC
NA,TRBV27,NA,TRBJ1-5,CASSAGANQPQHF,TGTGCCAGCAGTGCGGGGGCCAATCAGCCCCAGCATTTT
NA,TRBV29-1,once,TRBJ1-1,CSVGGRRTEAFF,TGCAGCGTTGGTGGCAGGCGCACTGAAGCTTTCTTT
NA,TRBV7-2,NA,TRBJ1-2,CASSLGGLRGYTF,TGTGCCAGCAGCTTAGGTGGTTTGCGTGGCTACACCTTC
NA,TRBV7-3,NA,TRBJ1-5,CARASGWGTGNQPQHF,TGTGCCAGGGCGTCGGGGTGGGGTACAGGGAATCAGCCCCAGCATTTT
NA,TRBV7-5,NA,TRBJ2-1,CVRSLGNGASHNEQFF,TGTGTCAGAAGCTTGGGTAACGGAGCCTCCCACAATGAGCAGTTCTTC
TRBD1,TRBV5-6,once,TRBJ2-7,CASSKGIPGQGSYEQYF,TGTGCCAGCAGCAAAGGCATTCCGGGACAGGGGTCCTACGAGCAGTACTTC
NA,TRBV20-1,NA,TRBJ2-5,CSASRGIQETQYF,TGCAGTGCTAGTCGGGGAATCCAAGAGACCCAGTACTTC
NA,TRBV11-2,NA,TRBJ1-3,CASSEKVTIYF,TGTGCCAGCAGCGAGAAAGTGACCATATATTTT
NA,TRBV21-1,NA,TRBJ2-7,CASVHPTGHSYEQYF,TGTGCCAGCGTTCACCCAACAGGCCATTCCTACGAGCAGTACTTC
NA,TRBV28,NA,TRBJ1-2,CASSPLWRGSAYGYTF,TGTGCCAGCAGCCCTCTCTGGAGGGGCTCGGCCTATGGCTACACCTTC
NA,TRBV4-1,NA,TRBJ1-1,CASSLNPGQDEAFF,TGCGCCAGCAGCCTCAACCCAGGGCAGGATGAAGCTTTCTTT
TRBD2,TRBV10-1,NA,TRBJ2-7,CASRGTGKTSGGPYEQYF,TGCGCCAGCAGGGGGACAGGGAAGACTAGCGGGGGGCCCTACGAGCAGTACTTC
NA,TRBV12-3/TRBV12-4,NA,TRBJ2-7,CASSSMSSYEQYF,TGTGCCAGCAGTTCCATGAGCTCCTACGAGCAGTACTTC
TRBD1,TRBV29-1,NA,TRBJ1-1,CSVNRGMNTEAFF,TGCAGCGTTAACAGGGGAATGAACACTGAAGCTTTCTTT
TRBD1,TRBV5-1,few,TRBJ1-1,CASSVMGQGMNTEAFF,TGCGCCAGCAGCGTGATGGGACAGGGGATGAACACTGAAGCTTTCTTT
TRBD1,TRBV11-2,NA,TRBJ1-2,CASSPGTGVYDYGYTF,TGTGCCAGCAGCCCAGGGACAGGGGTTTATGACTATGGCTACACCTTC
NA,TRBV11-2,NA,TRBJ1-2,CASSLEEGPYGYTF,TGTGCCAGCAGCTTAGAAGAGGGTCCATATGGCTACACCTTC
TRBD2,TRBV10-3,NA,TRBJ2-1,CAISLGTSGGQFF,TGTGCCATCAGTCTAGGGACTAGCGGGGGACAGTTCTTC
TRBD2,TRBV6-5,NA,TRBJ2-2,CASGTSGRLAGELFF,TGTGCCAGCGGGACTAGCGGGAGACTGGCCGGGGAGCTGTTTTTT
NA,TRBV6-1,NA,TRBJ1-6,CASSVRDSSSPLHF,TGTGCCAGCAGTGTCCGGGACTCAAGTTCACCCCTCCACTTT
NA,TRBV24-1,NA,TRBJ1-5,CAVQGTLNQPQHF,TGTGCCGTCCAAGGGACACTTAATCAGCCCCAGCATTTT
NA,TRBV5-6,few,TRBJ2-2,CASSLGQGMTGELFF,TGTGCCAGCAGCTTGGGGCAGGGGATGACCGGGGAGCTGTTTTTT
TRBD1,TRBV11-2,NA,TRBJ2-3,CASSLQPGQGAFGDTQYF,TGTGCCAGCAGCTTACAACCGGGCCAGGGGGCTTTTGGAGATACGCAGTATTTT
TRBD1,TRBV19,NA,TRBJ1-5,CASRIQGKYSNQPQHF,TGTGCCAGTAGAATACAGGGGAAGTATAGCAATCAGCCCCAGCATTTT
TRBD1,TRBV7-9,NA,TRBJ2-7,CASSLGTGYEQYF,TGTGCCAGCAGCTTAGGGACAGGGTACGAGCAGTACTTC
NA,TRBV14,NA,TRBJ1-6,CASSHQGRSPLHF,TGTGCCAGCAGCCACCAGGGTCGATCACCCCTCCACTTT
TRBD2,TRBV6-2/TRBV6-3,NA,TRBJ2-1,CASSTGLAASYNEQFF,TGTGCCAGCAGTACCGGACTAGCGGCTAGTTACAATGAGCAGTTCTTC
NA,TRBV2,few,TRBJ1-5,CASSQGAQPQHF,TGTGCCAGCAGTCAAGGAGCTCAGCCCCAGCATTTT
TRBD1,TRBV2,NA,TRBJ1-1,CASRRPGQGEGTEAFF,TGTGCCAGCAGACGCCCGGGACAGGGTGAAGGCACTGAAGCTTTCTTT
NA,TRBV3-1/TRBV3-2,NA,TRBJ1-5,CASSPRVNQPQHF,TGTGCCAGCAGCCCCCGGGTCAATCAGCCCCAGCATTTT
TRBD1,TRBV4-2,NA,TRBJ1-1,CASSLETGKNTEAFF,TGTGCCAGCAGCTTGGAGACAGGGAAGAACACTGAAGCTTTCTTT